One and the same sample provided the 32 T cell receptor beta chains below, sequenced in a study of blood T cell repertoires in COVID-19. Produced via immunoSEQ multiplex PCR; TCRdb's table is partial and in-frame only. There are 70,000 to 100,000 clones in the sample; about four fifths occur only once, and around 7% lies in the top ten. Sequencing was performed on peripheral blood. The receptor set was obtained from a man aged 45-60 years with active or convalescent COVID-19.

This clone was detected only once. The chain employs TRBV2 and TRBJ2-5; possibly TRBD2 for D (6 bases). The V gene lost 4 bases and the J gene lost 5 bases, with 11 bases spanning the gap. Germline V gene lookup returns CDR1 SNHLY and CDR2 FYNNEI. This CDR3 spans 13 amino acids. CDR3 nucleotide sequence: TGTGCCAGCAGTGGGGAGGCTTCGGAGACCCAGTACTTC. Its translation: CASSGEASETQYF.

The chain combines TRBV7-2 with TRBJ2-7; 8 bases map to TRBD2. After removal of 3 bases from V and 6 bases from J, the junction contained 4 bases not matched to a gene. The CDR3 is 13 amino acids. Germline CDR1 is SGHTA and CDR2 is FQGNSA. CDR3 loop: CASSFLAGGEQYV. The CDR3, as DNA: TGTGCCAGCAGCTTTCTGGCGGGGGGCGAGCAGTACGTC.

In regard to this clone: Other DNA sequences of this sample code for an identical CDR3. The chain joins TRBV9 to TRBJ2-5, with 8 bases identical to TRBD1. Germline loops: CDR1 SGDLS, CDR2 YYNGEE. V lost 1 base and J lost 2; bases outside the gene matches: 1. This CDR3 has 14 residues. CDR3 in DNA: TGTGCCAGCAGCGTACAGGGGGCGCAAGAGACCCAGTACTTC. It encodes CASSVQGAQETQYF.

This sequence joins TRBV6-5 and TRBJ2-1; perhaps TRBD1 as D (5 bases). The CDR3 extends over 11 amino acids. V shed 8 bases and J shed 6 bases, with 8 bases lying between them. In germline, CDR1 is MNHEY, CDR2 SVGAGI. The CDR3 DNA sequence: TGTGCCAGCCGACAGATCAATGAGCAGTTCTTC. This gives the protein CASRQINEQFF.

The gene calls are TRBV28 and TRBJ2-5; weak D call: TRBD2 (6 bases). The CDR3 is 15 residues long. V dropped 3 bases and J dropped 4 bases, with 15 bases sitting between them. Per the germline V gene, CDR1 is MDHEN and CDR2 is SYDVKM. The CDR3 sequence is CASSLGRGRIETQYF. In nucleotides, the CDR3 is TGTGCCAGCAGTTTGGGGCGGGGTAGGATAGAGACCCAGTACTTC. The full variable domain, completed using reference TRBV28 and TRBJ2-5, is DVKVTQSSRYLVKRTGEKVFLECVQDMDHENMFWYRQDPGLGLRLIYFSYDVKMKEKGDIPEGYSVSREKKERFSLILESASTNQTSMYLCASSLGRGRIETQYFGPGTRLLVL.

The chain links TRBV5-1 to TRBJ2-7; TRBD1 matches at 10 bases. CDR3 size: 13 residues. Germline V CDR1 and CDR2: SGHRS, YFSETQ. The J segment lost 7 bases and the V segment lost 3 bases, leaving 4 bases of the junction unmatched. CDR3 region: CASSSDRGGEQYV. The CDR3 region has the DNA TGCGCCAGCAGCTCGGACAGGGGGGGAGAGCAGTACGTC.

This chain links TRBV15 with TRBJ2-3; 8 nucleotides align to TRBD2. Germline CDR1 reads LNHNV; CDR2 reads YYDKDF (reference sequence). There are 14 residues in the CDR3. V dropped 3 bases and J dropped 1; count of bases not matched to a gene: 0. The CDR3 coding sequence is TGTGCCACCAGCAGCGGGGGGGGCACAGATACGCAGTATTTT. Its translation is CATSSGGGTDTQYF.

J is TRBJ2-7 and V is TRBV6-2 or TRBV6-3, with 8 bases that match TRBD1. This CDR3 has 13 residues. Germline CDR1 reads MNHEY; CDR2 reads SVGEGT. V gave up 4 bases and J gave up 6 bases; unmatched junction bases: 5. In DNA, the CDR3 is TGTGCCAGCAGTTCTCAAGGACAGGGCGAGCAGTACTTC. This gives the protein CASSSQGQGEQYF.

The chain links TRBV25-1 to TRBJ1-2; D is possibly TRBD1 (5 bases). The CDR3 runs 13 residues. The ends were cut back, 2 bases at V and 6 bases at J, with 10 bases in the middle. CDR1 is MGHDK and CDR2 is SYGVNS in the germline V gene. The CDR3 region has the DNA TGTGCCAGCAGTGAAAGGTCAGGGAATGGCTACACCTTC. Protein product: CASSERSGNGYTF.

The V gene is TRBV28, the J gene TRBJ2-7; D remains ambiguous. Germline values: CDR1 MDHEN, CDR2 SYDVKM. The CDR3 is 14 residues long. V was cut by 6 bases and J by 6 bases, with 18 bases left in between. CDR3 nucleotide sequence: TGTGCCAGCAGCCAATCCATTGAGGCCGGCGAGCAGTACGTC. Protein sequence: CASSQSIEAGEQYV.

The chain recombines TRBV11-3 with TRBJ2-5; a possible D gene is TRBD1 (6 bases). Germline values: CDR1 SGHNT, CDR2 YENEEA. With 6 bases removed from V and 3 bases from J, the gap between germline ends came to 8 bases. The CDR3 has 12 residues. CDR3 sequence: CASRGAEETQYF. The CDR3 bases are TGTGCCAGCAGGGGGGCGGAAGAGACCCAGTACTTC.

The V and J genes are TRBV9 and TRBJ2-7, with 7 bases that match TRBD2. Germline V gene data show CDR1 as SGDLS and CDR2 as YYNGEE. The J segment lost 3 bases and the V segment lost 3 bases, leaving 9 bases of the junction unmatched. The length of the CDR3 is 15 residues. CDR3 in amino acids: CASSAHGGTNYEQYF. The DNA of the CDR3 is TGTGCCAGCAGCGCGCACGGAGGGACTAACTACGAGCAGTACTTC.

This sequence joins TRBV11-2 and TRBJ1-2; 7 bases are shared with TRBD1. Germline V CDR1 and CDR2: SGHAT, FQNNGV. The ends lost 5 bases at V and 1 base at J; junction bases unmatched: 1. There are 13 residues in the CDR3. The CDR3 protein is CASSRDSNYGYTF. CDR3 DNA: TGTGCCAGCAGCCGGGACAGTAACTATGGCTACACCTTC.

V is TRBV18 and J is TRBJ1-2; 7 bases agree with TRBD1. The CDR3 loop spans 14 amino acids. J lost 4 bases, V lost 3 bases, and 5 bases had no gene match. Germline V gives CDR1 KGHSH, CDR2 LQKENI. DNA for the CDR3: TGTGCCAGCTCACCCCTGGACAGGATCTATGGCTACACCTTC. Protein sequence: CASSPLDRIYGYTF. The variable domain in full, completed from reference TRBV18 and TRBJ1-2, reads NAGVMQNPRHLVRRRGQEARLRCSPMKGHSHVYWYRQLPEEGLKFMVYLQKENIIDESGMPKERFSAEFPKEGPSILRIQQVVRGDSAAYFCASSPLDRIYGYTFGSGTRLTVV.

CDR3 DNA: TGTGCCAGCACCCGTTCTACAGGGACTGAAGCTTTCTTT. It encodes CASTRSTGTEAFF. The chain combines TRBV9 with TRBJ1-1, with D possibly TRBD1 on 6 matching bases. There are 13 residues in the CDR3. V lost 6 bases to trimming and J lost 5 bases, with 14 bases between them. CDR1 and CDR2 from the germline V gene are SGDLS and YYNGEE. The full variable domain, in which reference TRBV9 and TRBJ1-1 provide the parts outside the CDR3, is DSGVTQTPKHLITATGQRVTLRCSPRSGDLSVYWYQQSLDQGLQFLIQYYNGEERAKGNILERFSAQQFPDLHSELNLSSLELGDSALYFCASTRSTGTEAFFGQGTRLTVV.

This clone appeared a few times. The chain combines TRBV28 with TRBJ1-2; tentative D call: TRBD1 (5 bases). V was clipped by 2 bases and J by 1 base, with 17 bases between them. Germline CDR1 and CDR2: MDHEN and SYDVKM. The length of the CDR3 is 17 residues. The CDR3 coding sequence is TGTGCCAGCAGTTTAGGGCGAGGAGGGGCCGTTAACTATGGCTACACCTTC. Translation gives CASSLGRGGAVNYGYTF.

In this sample, this clone turned up once. The chain joins TRBV6-2 or TRBV6-3 to TRBJ1-1, with 9 nucleotides matching TRBD1. Germline CDR1 and CDR2: MNHEY and SVGEGT. Losses at the gene ends were 5 bases for V and 0 bases for J; bases not matched to a gene: 7. The CDR3 length is 16 residues. CDR3 in amino acids: CASSVRDRVMNTEAFF. The CDR3 DNA follows: TGTGCCAGCAGTGTCCGGGACAGGGTAATGAACACTGAAGCTTTCTTT.

This clone has more than one count but fewer than ten. V is TRBV2 and J is TRBJ1-4; possible D gene TRBD1, 6 bases. The germline V gene has CDR1 SNHLY and CDR2 FYNNEI. The length of the CDR3 is 12 residues. The V end lost 7 bases, the J end lost 11 bases, and 14 bases lay between the germline ends. The CDR3 spells CASKDQGWKLFF. Here the CDR3 DNA reads TGTGCCAGCAAGGACCAGGGGTGGAAACTGTTTTTT.

The chain couples TRBV28 to TRBJ1-2; D is perhaps TRBD1 (5 bases). The V gene lost 4 bases and the J gene lost 6 bases, with 12 bases spanning the gap. CDR1 is MDHEN, CDR2 SYDVKM, per germline. There are 13 residues in the CDR3. The CDR3 region is CASSSGGGDGYTF. The CDR3 coding sequence is TGTGCCAGCAGTTCCGGCGGGGGGGATGGCTACACCTTC.

CDR3 in DNA: TGTGCCAGCAGGGAACAGGGGACGAATTCACCCCTCCACTTT. It translates to CASREQGTNSPLHF. The J gene is TRBJ1-6, the V gene TRBV2; 7 bases agree with TRBD1. Losses at the gene ends were 6 bases for V and 7 bases for J; bases not matched to a gene: 6. Germline CDR1 SNHLY, CDR2 FYNNEI. CDR3 length equals 14 residues.

The chain has TRBV5-5 and TRBJ1-6; D might be TRBD1 (6 bases). With 4 bases removed from V and 5 bases from J, the gap between germline ends came to 16 bases. This CDR3 is 16 amino acids long. Germline-derived CDR1 and CDR2 are SGHKS and YYEKEE (reference sequence). The CDR3 sequence: CASSRGAGADNSPLHF. The CDR3 DNA is TGTGCCAGCAGCCGGGGGGCAGGGGCTGATAATTCACCCCTCCACTTT.

The J gene is TRBJ2-1, the V gene TRBV29-1; the match to TRBD2 covers 11 bases. The ends lost 4 bases at V and 7 bases at J; junction bases unmatched: 6. The CDR3 loop spans 14 amino acids. Germline V gene data show CDR1 as SQVTM and CDR2 as ANQGSEA. The CDR3 reads CSVASSGGRNEQFF. For the CDR3, the DNA is TGCAGCGTTGCGTCTAGCGGGGGGAGGAATGAGCAGTTCTTC.

This clone was detected only a few times. The V and J genes are TRBV30 and TRBJ1-5; D gene unclear. Germline loops: CDR1 GTSNPN, CDR2 SVGIG (reference sequence). Trimming shortened V by 1 base and J by 0 bases, and 7 bases separated the two germline ends. The CDR3 runs 14 residues. CDR3 nucleotides: TGTGCCTGGAGTGGTGTAGATAGCAATCAGCCCCAGCATTTT. As protein: CAWSGVDSNQPQHF.

The chain joins TRBV7-2 to TRBJ1-1; TRBD1 might be the D (6 bases). V lost 5 bases, J lost 2 bases, and 9 bases lay in between. Germline CDR1 and CDR2: SGHTA and FQGNSA. The CDR3 loop spans 13 amino acids. The CDR3 here is CASSTQGNTEAFF. The CDR3 DNA reads as TGTGCCAGCAGCACACAGGGAAACACTGAAGCTTTCTTT.

This rearrangement joins TRBV7-2 to TRBJ2-5; 10 nucleotides line up with TRBD1. Germline values: CDR1 SGHTA, CDR2 FQGNSA. Germline trimming cut 5 bases from V and 5 bases from J; bases unmatched to any gene: 8. This CDR3 region has 15 residues. CDR3 sequence: CASSLQTGGVETQYF. The CDR3 nucleotides are TGTGCCAGCAGCCTCCAGACAGGGGGCGTCGAGACCCAGTACTTC. Filled out from reference TRBV7-2 and TRBJ2-5, the complete variable domain reads GAGVSQSPSNKVTEKGKDVELRCDPISGHTALYWYRQSLGQGLEFLIYFQGNSAPDKSGLPSDRFSAERTGGSVSTLTIQRTQQEDSAVYLCASSLQTGGVETQYFGPGTRLLVL.

This clone was seen a few times. This CDR3 is also generated by other DNA sequences in the sample. The chain recombines TRBV6-1 with TRBJ2-1; the D gene is possibly TRBD1 (6 bases). The CDR3 contains 16 residues. V lost 3 bases and J lost 0, with 12 bases in between. CDR1 is MNHNS and CDR2 is SASEGT in the germline V gene. CDR3 region: CASSDQGQSSYNEQFF. CDR3 bases: TGTGCCAGCAGTGACCAGGGGCAGAGCTCCTACAATGAGCAGTTCTTC.

The V gene is TRBV7-9, the J gene TRBJ1-6; D is unclear. Deletions cut 1 base from V and 4 bases from J, with 5 bases between. Germline assignment: CDR1 SEHNR and CDR2 FQNEAQ (reference sequence). The CDR3 loop spans 14 amino acids. The CDR3: CASSLEQYNSPLHF. CDR3 coding DNA: TGTGCCAGCAGCTTAGAACAGTATAATTCACCCCTCCACTTT.

This chain links TRBV2 with TRBJ1-2; 8 nucleotides match TRBD1. J lost 7 bases, V lost 6 bases, and 4 bases had no gene match. This CDR3 region has 12 residues. The germline V gene has CDR1 SNHLY and CDR2 FYNNEI. The CDR3 DNA reads TGTGCCAGCAGGGGGACAGGCCCTGGCTACACCTTC. Protein sequence: CASRGTGPGYTF.

A few counts support this clone. An end of the junction differs from the germline gene, which may be a read error. This sequence joins TRBV3-1 (or the pseudogene TRBV3-2) and TRBJ1-1; perhaps TRBD1 as D (6 bases). CDR1 and CDR2 (germline): LGHDT, YNNKEL (reference sequence). The CDR3 covers 13 residues. CDR3 bases: TGTGCCAGCAGGCAAGCAGGGGTGCCTGAAGCTTTCTTT. Its protein product is CASRQAGVPEAFF.

The V gene is TRBV29-1, the J gene TRBJ2-5; TRBD1 matches at 9 bases. The germline gives CDR1 SQVTM, CDR2 ANQGSEA. This CDR3 has 15 amino acids. V lost 3 bases, J lost 5 bases, and 10 bases stayed unmatched. Written as DNA, the CDR3 is TGCAGCGTTGACACAGGGGGCGCTTTGTTGGAGACCCAGTACTTC. It is translated as CSVDTGGALLETQYF. The variable domain in full, completed from reference TRBV29-1 and TRBJ2-5, reads SAVISQKPSRDICQRGTSLTIQCQVDSQVTMMFWYRQQPGQSLTLIATANQGSEATYESGFVIDKFPISRPNLTFSTLTVSNMSPEDSSIYLCSVDTGGALLETQYFGPGTRLLVL.

V gene TRBV18 combines with J gene TRBJ2-5; TRBD1 aligns across 11 bases. J gave up 3 bases and V 0 bases, and 9 bases lay outside the gene matches. CDR1 is KGHSH, CDR2 LQKENI, per germline. This CDR3 is 18 amino acids long. The CDR3 spells CASSPPIGWTGGEETQYF. CDR3 DNA: TGTGCCAGCTCACCACCGATTGGTTGGACAGGGGGCGAAGAGACCCAGTACTTC.

This chain connects TRBV19 to TRBJ1-5; 7 bases are shared with TRBD1. The J segment lost 4 bases and the V segment lost 6 bases, leaving 3 bases of the junction unmatched. CDR3 length: 13 residues. CDR1 is LNHDA, CDR2 SQIVND, per germline (reference sequence). This CDR3 reads CASRETGNQPQHF. The CDR3 region has the DNA TGTGCCAGTAGAGAGACAGGGAATCAGCCCCAGCATTTT.